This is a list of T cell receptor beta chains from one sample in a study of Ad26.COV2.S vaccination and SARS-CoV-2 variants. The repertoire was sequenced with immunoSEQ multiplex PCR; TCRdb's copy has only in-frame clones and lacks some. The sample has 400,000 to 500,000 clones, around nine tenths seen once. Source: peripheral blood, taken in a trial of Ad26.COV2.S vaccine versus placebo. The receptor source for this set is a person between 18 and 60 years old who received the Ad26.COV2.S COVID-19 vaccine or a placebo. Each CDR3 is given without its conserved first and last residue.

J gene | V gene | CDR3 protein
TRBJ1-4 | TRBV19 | ASSTNLGEKLF
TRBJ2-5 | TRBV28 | ASSQGLAGAAQY
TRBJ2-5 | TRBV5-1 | ASSSILQETQY
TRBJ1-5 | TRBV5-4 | ASSLELGMPQH
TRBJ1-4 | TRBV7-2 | ASSPRGQSVEKLF
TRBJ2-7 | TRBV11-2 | ASSLYWDTYEQY
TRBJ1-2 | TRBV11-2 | ASSGFDRTDYGYT
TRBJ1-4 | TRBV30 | AWGPGQVIQLF
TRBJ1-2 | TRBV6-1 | ASSTGYYGYT
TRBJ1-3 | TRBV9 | ASSGRGVVGNTIY
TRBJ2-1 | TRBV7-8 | ASSETSVTEQF
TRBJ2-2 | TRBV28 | ASSSPRVVGTGELF
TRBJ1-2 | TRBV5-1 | ASSLAGQSYGYT
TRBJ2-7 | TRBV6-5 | ASSYSDRGTYEQY
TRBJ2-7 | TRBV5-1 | ASTREGSSYEQY
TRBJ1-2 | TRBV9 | ASRYNYGYT
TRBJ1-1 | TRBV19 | ASRMTAGGVTEAF
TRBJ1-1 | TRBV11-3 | ASSKGQGNTEAF
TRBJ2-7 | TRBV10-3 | ATAGTSNYEQY
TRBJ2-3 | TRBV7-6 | ASSPTGGGLTDTQY
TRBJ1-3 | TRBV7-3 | ASSLTPGDSGNTIY
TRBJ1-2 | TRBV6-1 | ASSEVWGMGYT
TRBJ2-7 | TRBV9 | ASSVGPEGYEQY
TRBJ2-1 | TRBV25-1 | ASSLRTDISYNEQF
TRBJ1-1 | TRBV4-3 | ASSQGAGWDTEAF
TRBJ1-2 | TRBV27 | ASTRAGGYGYT
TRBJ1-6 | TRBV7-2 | ASSLYAGLAYNSPLH
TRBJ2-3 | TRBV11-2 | ASSFPPGGTDTQY
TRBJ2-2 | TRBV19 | ASSFQGPGELF
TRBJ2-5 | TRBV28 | ASTKDRGQETQY
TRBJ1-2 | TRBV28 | ASRTNRRGNYGYT
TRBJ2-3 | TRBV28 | ASRRTGITDTQY
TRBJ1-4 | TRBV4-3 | ASSHQTGGVGANEKLF
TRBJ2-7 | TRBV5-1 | ASSLGLADYEQY
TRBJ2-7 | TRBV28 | ASSLLGTPYEQY
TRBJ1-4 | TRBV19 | ASSAQGLGTNEKLF
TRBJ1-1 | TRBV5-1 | ASSLAGGTTEAF
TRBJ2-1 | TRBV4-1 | ASSQKTGFEQF
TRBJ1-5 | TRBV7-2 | ASSLVGRMSGQPQH
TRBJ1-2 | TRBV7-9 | ASSLVGQRGYT
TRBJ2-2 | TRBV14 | ASSQGDRYTGELF
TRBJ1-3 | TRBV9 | ASSAVSRNAGNTIY
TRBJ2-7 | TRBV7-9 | ASSPWTAPYEQY
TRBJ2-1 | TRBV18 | ASSPLRQPSTNEQF
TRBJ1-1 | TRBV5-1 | ASTGTGNTEAF
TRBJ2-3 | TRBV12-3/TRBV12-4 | ASSISDTQY
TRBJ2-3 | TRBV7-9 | ASSSRTVTDTQY
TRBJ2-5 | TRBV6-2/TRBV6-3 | ASSRTELGTQY
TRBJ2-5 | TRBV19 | ASSLGQGAVKTQY
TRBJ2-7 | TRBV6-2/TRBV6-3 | ASSYSTGLSYEQY
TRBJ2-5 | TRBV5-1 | ASSLEGQVYVQETQY